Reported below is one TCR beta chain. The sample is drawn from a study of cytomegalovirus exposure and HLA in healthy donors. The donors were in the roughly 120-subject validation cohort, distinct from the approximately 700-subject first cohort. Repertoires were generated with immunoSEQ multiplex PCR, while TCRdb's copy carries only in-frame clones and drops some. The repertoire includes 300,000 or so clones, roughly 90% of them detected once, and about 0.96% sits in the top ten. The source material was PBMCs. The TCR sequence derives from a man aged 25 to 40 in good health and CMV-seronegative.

The DNA for the CDR3 is TGTGCCAGCAGTTATGGCTTCCGGGAGAACACTGAAGCTTTCTTT. Translation gives CASSYGFRENTEAFF. The chain joins TRBV6-5 to TRBJ1-1; no clear D gene. V lost 3 bases and J 1 base, leaving 12 bases between the germline ends. The CDR3 has 15 residues. CDR1 is MNHEY, CDR2 SVGAGI, per germline.